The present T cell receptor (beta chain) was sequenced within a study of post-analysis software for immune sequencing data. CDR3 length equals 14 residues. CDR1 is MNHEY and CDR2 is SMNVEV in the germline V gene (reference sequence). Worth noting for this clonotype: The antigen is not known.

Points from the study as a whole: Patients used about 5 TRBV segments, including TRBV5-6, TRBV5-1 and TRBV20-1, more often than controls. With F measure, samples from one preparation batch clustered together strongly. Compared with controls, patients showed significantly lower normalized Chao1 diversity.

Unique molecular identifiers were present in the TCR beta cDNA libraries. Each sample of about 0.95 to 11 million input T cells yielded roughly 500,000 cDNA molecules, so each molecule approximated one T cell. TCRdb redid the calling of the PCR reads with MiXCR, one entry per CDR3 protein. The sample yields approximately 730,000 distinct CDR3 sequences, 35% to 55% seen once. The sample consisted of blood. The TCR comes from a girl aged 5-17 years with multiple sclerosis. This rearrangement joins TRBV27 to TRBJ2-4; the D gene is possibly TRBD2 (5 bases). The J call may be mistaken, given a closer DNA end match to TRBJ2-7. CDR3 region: CASSLTLFRGEQYF. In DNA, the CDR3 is TGTGCCAGCAGTCTTACCCTTTTCCGGGGCGAGCAGTACTTC.